These 26 T cell receptor beta chains were all obtained from the same sample, sequenced in a study of blood T cells in healthy people across ages. A sample-barcoded 5' primer and a J-beta primer mix were used in a second PCR of about 7 to 12 cycles. TCRdb reanalysed the 5' RACE reads using MiXCR and keeps one entry per CDR3 protein. The table lists about 780,000 distinct CDR3 sequences, roughly 46% of them singletons. Sequencing was carried out using blood. These receptors were obtained from an older man in good health.

This clonotype appeared a single time. The rearrangement uses TRBV18 and TRBJ2-7, with TRBD2 identical over 10 bases. The CDR3 loop spans 17 amino acids. Germline V lookup: CDR1 KGHSH, CDR2 LQKENI. J was trimmed by 2 bases and V by 4 bases; bases with no gene match: 11. The CDR3 reads CASSQGRALAGAYEQYF. DNA for the CDR3: TGTGCCAGCTCACAAGGTCGTGCCCTAGCGGGAGCCTACGAGCAGTACTTC.

The chain has TRBV7-2 and TRBJ2-2; 10 bases are shared with TRBD2. Germline CDR1 and CDR2: SGHTA and FQGNSA. There are 16 residues in the CDR3. The V gene end was trimmed by 4 bases and the J gene end by 1 base; junction bases not matched to a gene: 3. In DNA form, the CDR3 reads TGTGCCAGCAGCTCAAGGACTAGCGGGAACACCGGGGAGCTGTTTTTT. As protein: CASSSRTSGNTGELFF.

V gene TRBV12-3 or TRBV12-4 combines with J gene TRBJ2-1; 9 nucleotides match TRBD1. Judging by the DNA end, TRBJ2-7 fits better; the J call may be wrong. CDR3 length equals 15 residues. In nucleotides, the CDR3 is TGTGCCAGCAACTCCGGGACAGGGATAGGATACGAGCAGTACTTC. Its translation: CASNSGTGIGYEQYF.

For this clonotype: The junction and the germline gene differ at one end; a read error may be behind it. V usage is TRBV25-1 and J usage is TRBJ2-5; 9 bases map to TRBD2. The CDR3 loop spans 14 amino acids. CDR1 and CDR2 from the germline V gene are MGHDK and SYGVNS. The CDR3: CASSDAGGPSEQYF. The CDR3 DNA reads as TGTGCCAGTAGTGATGCGGGAGGGCCTAGTGAGCAGTACTTC.

The V call is TRBV12-3 or TRBV12-4, the J call TRBJ2-7; possibly TRBD2 for D (6 bases). This CDR3 contains 14 residues. V lost 7 bases and J 4 bases, leaving 17 bases between the germline ends. For the CDR3, the DNA is TGTGCCAGCACCATTCCGGGACTTTTATACGAGCAGTACTTC. Its translation: CASTIPGLLYEQYF.

The gene calls are TRBV20-1 and TRBJ2-3; the match to TRBD2 covers 8 bases. V lost 6 bases to trimming and J lost 0 bases; unmatched junction nucleotides: 5. The germline CDR1 and CDR2 sequences are DFQATT and SNEGSKA (reference sequence). CDR3 length: 14 residues. In DNA form, the CDR3 reads TGCAGTGCGTATACTAGCGGAAGCACAGATACGCAGTATTTT. The encoded protein is CSAYTSGSTDTQYF.

The genes are TRBV12-3 or TRBV12-4 and TRBJ1-1; 7 bases align to TRBD1. The CDR3 loop spans 14 amino acids. The V and J ends lost 6 bases and 5 bases, in that order; junction bases with no gene match: 9. CDR3 sequence reads: CASSFDRDETEAFF. The CDR3 DNA is TGTGCCAGCAGCTTCGACAGGGATGAAACTGAAGCTTTCTTT.

This clonotype was seen only a few times. V usage is TRBV12-3 or TRBV12-4 and J usage is TRBJ2-1, with 12 bases identical to TRBD2. The CDR3 spans 14 residues. The ends lost 5 bases at V and 8 bases at J; junction bases unmatched: 4. CDR3 sequence (DNA): TGTGCCAGCAGTCGACGGACTAGCGGGGATGAGCAGTTCTTC. It codes for CASSRRTSGDEQFF.

Points on this clonotype: Given a much more abundant clone one base away, this may be a read error. This chain links TRBV5-1 with TRBJ1-2, with TRBD1 as a possible D gene (6 bases). Germline V gives CDR1 SGHRS, CDR2 YFSETQ. This CDR3 is 13 amino acids long. CDR3 sequence (DNA): TGCGCCGGCAGCTTAGAGGGGGACTATGGCTACACCTTC. Amino acids: CAGSLEGDYGYTF.

This clonotype was recorded many times. The chain joins TRBV7-2 to TRBJ2-1; TRBD1 agrees at 9 bases. The V gene end was trimmed by 5 bases and the J gene end by 9 bases; junction bases not matched to a gene: 5. The germline V gene encodes CDR1 SGHTA and CDR2 FQGNSA. The CDR3 consists of 13 residues. The CDR3 nucleotides are TGTGCCAGCAGCGGGGACAGGGCGGGTGAGCAGTTCTTC. Amino acid sequence: CASSGDRAGEQFF. The full variable domain, its missing parts supplied by reference TRBV7-2 and TRBJ2-1, is GAGVSQSPSNKVTEKGKDVELRCDPISGHTALYWYRQSLGQGLEFLIYFQGNSAPDKSGLPSDRFSAERTGGSVSTLTIQRTQQEDSAVYLCASSGDRAGEQFFGPGTRLTVL.

The rearrangement uses TRBV10-3 and TRBJ2-1, with a possible D match to TRBD2 (5 bases). Germline loops: CDR1 ENHRY, CDR2 SYGVKD. Trimming removed 2 bases at V and 10 bases at J, with 9 bases between. The CDR3 covers 12 residues. The CDR3, as DNA: TGTGCCATCAGTGAGGCCTCTAGCGAGCAGTTCTTC. It specifies CAISEASSEQFF.

This clonotype was seen a few times. V and J are TRBV5-1 and TRBJ2-1; D is uncertain. The J call may be mistaken, given a closer DNA end match to TRBJ2-7. CDR3 size: 13 residues. Germline-derived CDR1 and CDR2 are SGHRS and YFSETQ. CDR3 nucleotide sequence: TGCGCCAGCAGCTTGTGGGGTTACAATGAGCAGTACTTC. It codes for CASSLWGYNEQYF.

In DNA form, the CDR3 reads TGTGCCAGCAGCGTAGTAGGTGAAGGTGATGAGCAGTTCTTC. Its translation is CASSVVGEGDEQFF. The chain joins TRBV7-9 to TRBJ2-1; no reliable D call. V was clipped by 5 bases and J by 8 bases, with 16 bases between them. This CDR3 comprises 14 residues. Looked up from germline, CDR1 is SEHNR and CDR2 is FQNEAQ (reference sequence).

The chain is built from TRBV27 and TRBJ2-7; possible D gene TRBD1, 6 bases. The germline V and J ends were trimmed by 7 bases and 7 bases, with 14 bases remaining between them. From germline, CDR1 is MNHEY and CDR2 SMNVEV (reference sequence). CDR3 length equals 12 residues. In DNA form, the CDR3 reads TGTGCCAGCAAACAGGGCGCTGGGGAGCAGTACTTC. Encoded protein: CASKQGAGEQYF.

In its sample, this clonotype was seen a few times. This chain links TRBV7-2 with TRBJ2-1, with 12 bases identical to TRBD2. Trimming cost V 5 bases and J 8 bases; bases outside gene matches: 10. The CDR3 runs to 16 residues. Germline V gene sequence: CDR1 SGHTA, CDR2 FQGNSA. CDR3 protein: CASSLKLAGGWDEQFF. DNA for the CDR3: TGTGCCAGCAGCCTAAAACTAGCGGGAGGTTGGGATGAGCAGTTCTTC.

The gene calls are TRBV10-3 and TRBJ1-1, with D unresolved. In germline, CDR1 is ENHRY, CDR2 SYGVKD. CDR3 length: 14 residues. V lost 7 bases and J 5 bases, leaving 17 bases between the germline ends. The CDR3: CAIKPSERGTEAFF. In DNA, the CDR3 is TGTGCCATCAAGCCGTCAGAGCGAGGGACTGAAGCTTTCTTT.

The chain employs TRBV6-6 and TRBJ2-5, with 9 bases identical to TRBD1. The J call may be incorrect, as the DNA end agrees better with TRBJ2-7. CDR1 MNHNY and CDR2 SVGAGI come from the germline V gene (reference sequence). The length of the CDR3 is 13 residues. CDR3 loop: CASSQTGGREQYF. The CDR3 DNA follows: TGTGCCAGCAGCCAAACAGGGGGCCGCGAGCAGTACTTC.

This chain uses TRBV7-9 with TRBJ2-1, with D uncertain. The CDR3 is 15 amino acids. Germline CDR1 and CDR2: SEHNR and FQNEAQ (reference sequence). V gave up 4 bases and J gave up 4 bases, with 14 bases separating them. The CDR3 sequence: CASSSPKERYNEQFF. The CDR3 DNA reads TGTGCCAGCAGCTCACCTAAAGAGAGGTACAATGAGCAGTTCTTC.

This clonotype was detected only a few times. V is TRBV21-1 and J is TRBJ2-1; the D segment call TRBD1 is taken from the table without a DNA check. TRBV21-1 has pseudogene status. This CDR3 comprises 16 residues. CDR3 coding DNA: TGTGCCAGCAGCCCCTTCCCACTGTGCTCCTACAATGAGCAGTTCTTC. It codes for CASSPFPLCSYNEQFF.

There are a few counts of this clonotype. The chain has TRBV4-3 and TRBJ2-5, with unresolved D. In germline, CDR1 is LGHNA, CDR2 YSLEER. This CDR3 is 14 amino acids long. Trimming removed 0 bases from V and 5 bases from J, with 10 bases in between. The DNA for the CDR3 is TGCGCCAGCAGCCAAGATTTAGGAACGGAGACCCAGTACTTC. This gives the protein CASSQDLGTETQYF.

The chain links TRBV7-2 to TRBJ1-2; D is undetermined. The germline V and J ends were trimmed by 4 bases and 5 bases, with 14 bases remaining between them. The length of the CDR3 is 14 residues. CDR1 and CDR2 from the germline V gene are SGHTA and FQGNSA. DNA for the CDR3: TGTGCCAGCAGCTCAGGTGGACTAAGTTATGGCTACACCTTC. The encoded protein is CASSSGGLSYGYTF. Using reference TRBV7-2 and TRBJ1-2 for the parts outside the CDR3, the full variable domain is GAGVSQSPSNKVTEKGKDVELRCDPISGHTALYWYRQSLGQGLEFLIYFQGNSAPDKSGLPSDRFSAERTGGSVSTLTIQRTQQEDSAVYLCASSSGGLSYGYTFGSGTRLTVV.

The chain recombines TRBV11-2 with TRBJ2-3, with D uncertain. Trimming took off 3 bases at V and 1 base at J, with 8 bases between the two ends. The CDR3 covers 14 residues. Germline V gene lookup returns CDR1 SGHAT and CDR2 FQNNGV. CDR3 residues: CASSFNWGTDTQYF. The DNA of the CDR3 is TGTGCCAGCAGCTTCAACTGGGGCACAGATACGCAGTATTTT.

This clonotype occurred once. J is TRBJ1-1 and V is TRBV4-1; D is uncertain. V shed 2 bases and J shed 0 bases, with 10 bases lying between them. Germline V gene sequence: CDR1 MGHRA, CDR2 YSYEKL. This CDR3 is 15 amino acids long. As DNA, the CDR3 is TGCGCCAGCAGCCAATCCTGGACGGTGAACACTGAAGCTTTCTTT. Amino acid sequence: CASSQSWTVNTEAFF.

To note about this clonotype: A single base separates this from a much larger clone, so it may be a read error. The chain links TRBV5-1 to TRBJ2-3, with D perhaps TRBD2 (5 bases). The V and J ends lost 3 bases and 3 bases respectively, with 17 bases between them. This CDR3 region has 16 residues. Germline CDR1 is SGHRS and CDR2 is YFSETQ. CDR3 in DNA: TGCGCCAGCAGCTCCGGACTGGGGATGTCGACAGATACGCAGTATTTT. Translated, it gives CASSSGLGMSTDTQYF.

This clonotype has just a few counts. The chain joins TRBV20-1 to TRBJ2-1; no firm D call. Trimming took off 2 bases at V and 4 bases at J, with 15 bases between the two ends. This CDR3 spans 15 amino acids. CDR1 is DFQATT, CDR2 SNEGSKA, per germline (reference sequence). For the CDR3, the DNA is TGCAGTGCTAGAAGTGCTGACTCACGATACAATGAGCAGTTCTTC. Translated, it gives CSARSADSRYNEQFF.

The chain joins TRBV7-2 to TRBJ2-3, with TRBD2 matching 14 bases. The V gene's germline CDR1 is SGHTA and CDR2 FQGNSA. V lost 4 bases, J lost 9 bases, and 6 bases stayed unmatched. The CDR3 consists of 15 residues. The CDR3 DNA reads as TGTGCCAGCAGCTCACCGGGACTAGCGGGGGAGACGCAGTATTTT. Translated: CASSSPGLAGETQYF.